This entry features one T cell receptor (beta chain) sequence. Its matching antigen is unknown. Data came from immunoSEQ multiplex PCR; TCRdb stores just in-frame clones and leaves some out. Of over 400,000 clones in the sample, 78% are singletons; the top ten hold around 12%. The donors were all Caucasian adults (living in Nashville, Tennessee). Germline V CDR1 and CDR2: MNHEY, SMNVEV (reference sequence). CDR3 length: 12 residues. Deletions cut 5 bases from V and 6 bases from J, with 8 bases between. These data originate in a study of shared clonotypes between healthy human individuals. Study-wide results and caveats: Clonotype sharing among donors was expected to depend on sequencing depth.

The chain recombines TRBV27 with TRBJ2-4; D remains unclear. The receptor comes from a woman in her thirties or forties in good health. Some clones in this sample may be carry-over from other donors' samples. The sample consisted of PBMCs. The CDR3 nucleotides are TGTGCCAGCAGTCCCACGGGAAACATTCAGTACTTC. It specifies CASSPTGNIQYF.